Each of the 7 T cell receptor beta chains below was sequenced from the same sample in a study of CD8 T cells in Susac syndrome. Random hexamers were used to reverse transcribe 0.5 to 1 ug of RNA. TCRdb processed the immunoSEQ multiplex PCR reads anew with MiXCR; each CDR3 protein has one entry. The sample includes hundreds of thousands of distinct CDR3 sequences, 80% to 95% of them seen just once. Sequenced material: CD8+ T cells from PBMCs. Source of these receptors: a human donor with multiple sclerosis.

The chain combines TRBV14 with TRBJ1-2; no clear D. The V and J ends lost 1 base and 4 bases respectively, with 13 bases between them. The CDR3 extends over 15 amino acids. Germline V gene lookup returns CDR1 SGHDN and CDR2 FVKESK. The CDR3 sequence: CASSQVIGPIYGYTF. CDR3 sequence (DNA): TGTGCCAGCAGCCAAGTTATAGGCCCAATCTATGGCTACACCTTC. Combining the CDR3 with reference TRBV14 and TRBJ1-2 gives the whole variable domain EAGVTQFPSHSVIEKGQTVTLRCDPISGHDNLYWYRRVMGKEIKFLLHFVKESKQDESGMPNNRFLAERTGGTYSTLKVQPAELEDSGVYFCASSQVIGPIYGYTFGSGTRLTVV.

This chain connects TRBV13 to TRBJ2-1; the D gene could be TRBD1 or TRBD2 (5 bases each). The ends were cut back, 8 bases at V and 8 bases at J, with 16 bases in the middle. This CDR3 spans 13 amino acids. The germline V gene has CDR1 PRHDT and CDR2 FYEKMQ (reference sequence). Written as DNA, the CDR3 is TGTGCCAGCTGTGAGGGGACGATCGATGAGCAGTTCTTC. Encoded protein: CASCEGTIDEQFF.

This rearrangement joins TRBV6-2 or TRBV6-3 to TRBJ2-1; 12 nucleotides agree with TRBD2. The junction had 2 bases not matched to a gene; V was cut back by 4 bases and J by 4 bases. The CDR3 is made up of 15 amino acids. Germline lookup yields CDR1 MNHEY and CDR2 SVGEGT. The CDR3 sequence is CASSSSGGAYNEQFF. CDR3 DNA: TGTGCCAGCAGTTCTAGCGGGGGGGCTTACAATGAGCAGTTCTTC.

This clonotype was detected once. The chain uses TRBV5-6 and TRBJ2-7; tentatively, D is TRBD2 (6 bases). The germline V gene encodes CDR1 SGHDT and CDR2 YYEEEE. Trimming removed 4 bases from V and 7 bases from J, with 15 bases in between. This CDR3 region has 13 residues. This CDR3 is CASSHGGLGEQYF. DNA of the CDR3: TGTGCCAGCAGCCACGGGGGACTCGGGGAGCAGTACTTC.

The chain uses TRBV12-5 and TRBJ2-1; D is undetermined. V lost 1 base, J lost 1 base, and 2 bases lay in between. Germline V lookup: CDR1 LGHNT, CDR2 FRNRAP. The CDR3 length is 13 residues. The CDR3 DNA sequence: TGTGCTAGTGGTTTGGAATCCTACAATGAGCAGTTCTTC. Protein product: CASGLESYNEQFF.

The chain is built from TRBV7-6 and TRBJ2-5; D remains ambiguous. CDR3 size: 13 residues. The V end was cut by 4 bases, the J end by 9 bases, with 15 bases between. CDR1 and CDR2 from the germline V gene are SGHVS and FNYEAQ. CDR3 DNA: TGTGCCAGCAGCTCCGACGCCTTTGGAGCCCAGTACTTC. It translates to CASSSDAFGAQYF.

The rearrangement uses TRBV13 and TRBJ1-1; D perhaps matches TRBD1 (5 bases). The length of the CDR3 is 15 residues. With 5 bases removed from V and 0 bases from J, the gap between germline ends came to 13 bases. From germline, CDR1 is PRHDT and CDR2 FYEKMQ (reference sequence). CDR3 sequence: CASSRDGAMNTEAFF. Here the CDR3 DNA reads TGTGCCAGCAGCCGGGACGGAGCGATGAACACTGAAGCTTTCTTT.